Following are 22 T cell receptor beta chains from one sample sequenced in a study of T cells after yellow fever vaccination. TCRdb fed the 5' RACE reads into MiXCR, producing one record per CDR3 protein. The sample has 4,500 to 6,000 distinct CDR3 sequences, about 6.5% seen once; the top ten hold 50% to 75%. The source material was PBMCs, either bulk or a sorted T-cell subset (CD4+, CD8+, memory, or dextramer-sorted; not recorded which), sampled about 2 weeks after the first yellow fever vaccination. These receptor sequences come from a man aged 18 to 30 who received the YFV17D yellow fever vaccine.

Notes on this clonotype: A read error is likely here: a far larger clone is one base away. V is TRBV4-2 and J is TRBJ2-1; D possibly corresponds to TRBD2 (6 bases). Germline CDR1 is LGHNA and CDR2 is YNFKEQ. Trimming pared 4 bases from V and 5 bases from J, leaving 12 bases between. The CDR3 length is 14 residues. CDR3 sequence: CASSPGGRHNEQFF. CDR3 nucleotide sequence: TGTGCCAGCAGCCCCGGGGGACGGCACAATGAGCAGTTCTTC.

This clonotype was seen at least ten times. CDR3: CASSELGGANVLTF. The CDR3 DNA is TGTGCCAGCAGCGAACTAGGAGGGGCCAACGTCCTGACTTTC. The V call is TRBV7-8, the J call TRBJ2-6; a weak D match, TRBD2 (5 bases). The CDR3 totals 14 residues. The V gene lost 5 bases and the J gene lost 4 bases, with 9 bases spanning the gap. Germline values: CDR1 SGHVS, CDR2 FQNEAQ.

In its sample, this clonotype was seen many times. This rearrangement joins TRBV19 to TRBJ1-5; D might be TRBD1 (6 bases). CDR3 length: 16 amino acids. Per the germline V gene, CDR1 is LNHDA and CDR2 is SQIVND (reference sequence). V was shortened by 5 bases and J by 3 bases, with 17 bases between the two germline ends. In DNA form, the CDR3 reads TGTGCCAGTAGTCAAAGGGGTGGACAGATCAATCAGCCCCAGCATTTT. Its translation is CASSQRGGQINQPQHF.

Ten or more counts support this clonotype. The genes are TRBV12-3 or TRBV12-4 and TRBJ2-5; D is ambiguous. CDR3 size: 10 residues. Trimming removed 5 bases from V and 4 bases from J, with 2 bases in between. The CDR3 loop is CASSRETQYF. DNA of the CDR3: TGTGCCAGCAGTAGAGAGACCCAGTACTTC.

This clonotype has a count of ten or more. The chain carries TRBV6-5 and TRBJ2-2; D is uncertain. The germline V gene encodes CDR1 MNHEY and CDR2 SVGAGI. CDR3 length equals 15 residues. Trimming took 0 bases from V and 4 from J, leaving 9 bases between them. Here the CDR3 DNA reads TGTGCCAGCAGTTACTCGTGGGTGGGCACCGGGGAGCTGTTTTTT. It encodes CASSYSWVGTGELFF.

Ten or more counts support this clonotype. The chain uses TRBV7-2 and TRBJ2-6; D ambiguous. V lost 7 bases to trimming and J lost 5 bases, with 18 bases between them. Germline V gene sequence: CDR1 SGHTA, CDR2 FQGNSA. This CDR3 has 16 amino acids. The CDR3 loop is CASKFAAPLWANVLTF. For the CDR3, the DNA is TGTGCCAGCAAGTTTGCAGCCCCTCTCTGGGCCAACGTCCTGACTTTC.

This clonotype was detected many times. This chain joins TRBV28 and TRBJ1-2, with D perhaps TRBD1 (5 bases). CDR1 is MDHEN and CDR2 is SYDVKM in the germline V gene. The V end was cut by 1 base, the J end by 4 bases, with 13 bases between. The CDR3 spans 15 residues. CDR3 sequence (DNA): TGTGCCAGCAGTTTATCAATCCCAGGGAGCTATGGCTACACCTTC. It encodes CASSLSIPGSYGYTF.

Ten or more counts support this clonotype. The CDR3, as DNA: TGTGCCAGCAGCTTATACGGCGGGGGATATCCTTATACGCAGTATTTT. It translates to CASSLYGGGYPYTQYF. This rearrangement joins TRBV7-9 to TRBJ2-3, with 7 bases that match TRBD2. The CDR3 runs 16 residues. Germline V gives CDR1 SEHNR, CDR2 FQNEAQ (reference sequence). The trim removed 2 bases at V and 7 bases at J, leaving 12 bases unmatched.

This clonotype has ten or more counts. This sequence joins TRBV6-5 and TRBJ2-1; the match to TRBD2 covers 13 bases. With V trimmed by 6 bases and J by 6 bases, 14 bases remained unmatched. The CDR3 length is 18 residues. CDR1 and CDR2 from the germline V gene are MNHEY and SVGAGI. DNA for the CDR3: TGTGCCAGCAGCCTAACCGGGACTAGCGGGATATCGGGCAATGAGCAGTTCTTC. Its translation: CASSLTGTSGISGNEQFF.

This clonotype showed up many times. V gene TRBV19 combines with J gene TRBJ2-5, with D tentatively TRBD2 (6 bases). CDR1 and CDR2 from the germline V gene are LNHDA and SQIVND (reference sequence). Trimming left V 3 bases short and J 7 bases short, with 15 bases between. This CDR3 contains 14 residues. Here the CDR3 DNA reads TGTGCCAGTAGTATCGGGGCGGGGCAGGCGACCCAGTACTTC. It codes for CASSIGAGQATQYF.

This clonotype was counted ten times or more. This sequence joins TRBV28 and TRBJ2-6; either TRBD1 or TRBD2 may fit D (5 bases each). CDR3 size: 14 residues. Germline-derived CDR1 and CDR2 are MDHEN and SYDVKM. Between the trimmed V and J ends, which lost 6 bases and 4 bases, there was a span of 10 bases. The CDR3 here is CASSRGSGANVLTF. The CDR3 nucleotides read TGTGCCAGCAGCCGGGGCTCCGGGGCCAACGTCCTGACTTTC.

There are many counts of this clonotype. The CDR3 loop reads CSVRDSKETQYF. In DNA, the CDR3 is TGCAGCGTCCGGGACAGTAAAGAGACCCAGTACTTC. V usage is TRBV29-1 and J usage is TRBJ2-5; 7 nucleotides match TRBD1. Germline trimming cut 6 bases from V and 3 bases from J; bases unmatched to any gene: 4. The CDR3 consists of 12 residues. Germline V gene sequence: CDR1 SQVTM, CDR2 ANQGSEA.

This clonotype was detected ten times or more. J is TRBJ2-5 and V is TRBV4-1; 9 bases fit TRBD2. Germline lookup yields CDR1 MGHRA and CDR2 YSYEKL. There are 15 residues in the CDR3. V shed 1 base and J 3 bases; nucleotides not matched to a gene: 3. The CDR3 spells CASSQGERGEETQYF. The CDR3 DNA follows: TGCGCCAGCAGCCAAGGGGAGCGGGGGGAAGAGACCCAGTACTTC.

The rearrangement joins TRBV5-6 to TRBJ2-1, with a tentative D call TRBD2 (5 bases). CDR3 length equals 14 residues. The germline V gene has CDR1 SGHDT and CDR2 YYEEEE. V was cut by 8 bases and J by 5 bases, with 17 bases left in between. The DNA of the CDR3 is TGTGCCAGGAGCCCCGGGGTACGGCACAATGAGCAGTTCTTC. It translates to CARSPGVRHNEQFF.

Many counts were recorded for this clonotype. The rearrangement links TRBV6-1 to TRBJ2-7; TRBD1 or TRBD2 may be the D gene (5 bases each). Trimming stripped 2 bases from V and 4 bases from J, with 9 bases between. The CDR3 loop spans 13 amino acids. Looked up from germline, CDR1 is MNHNS and CDR2 is SASEGT. The CDR3 sequence is CASSEYEGYEQYV. DNA for the CDR3: TGTGCCAGCAGTGAATATGAGGGGTACGAGCAGTACGTC.

This clonotype was seen repeatedly, ten times or more. The CDR3 sequence: CASIKGQGAFYEQYF. In DNA, the CDR3 is TGTGCCAGCATTAAAGGACAGGGGGCCTTCTACGAGCAGTACTTC. The V and J genes are TRBV12-3 or TRBV12-4 and TRBJ2-7; 11 nucleotides agree with TRBD1. V dropped 7 bases and J dropped 3; count of bases not matched to a gene: 8. The CDR3 extends over 15 amino acids.

This clonotype was recorded at least ten times. V is TRBV5-6 and J is TRBJ1-1; D remains unclear. Deletions cut 0 bases from V and 7 bases from J, with 10 bases between. This CDR3 comprises 13 residues. The V gene's germline CDR1 is SGHDT and CDR2 YYEEEE. The CDR3 is CASSLGWPIEAFF. The DNA for the CDR3 is TGTGCCAGCAGCTTGGGCTGGCCAATTGAAGCTTTCTTT.

The chain has TRBV6-2 or TRBV6-3 and TRBJ2-1; 10 positions match TRBD2. V was pared by 6 bases and J by 15 bases, with 14 bases of the junction left unmatched. The CDR3 extends over 14 amino acids. Germline values: CDR1 MNHEY, CDR2 SVGEGT. DNA of the CDR3: TGTGCCAGCAGCAGCGGGGGGGCACCGGTCGTAGGGTTCTTC. Encoded protein: CASSSGGAPVVGFF.

This clonotype was detected many times. V and J are TRBV9 and TRBJ1-1, with 9 nucleotides matching TRBD1. Germline assignment: CDR1 SGDLS and CDR2 YYNGEE. This CDR3 region has 15 residues. V trimming: 3 bases; J trimming: 8 bases; junction bases outside the gene matches: 11. The CDR3 region is CASSEPPGTGSEAFF. Written as DNA, the CDR3 is TGTGCCAGCAGCGAACCCCCCGGGACAGGGTCGGAAGCTTTCTTT.

This clonotype showed up many times. The rearrangement links TRBV29-1 to TRBJ2-3, with a weak D call TRBD2 (5 bases). The V gene lost 6 bases and the J gene lost 0 bases, with 13 bases spanning the gap. The CDR3 is 14 residues long. Germline loops: CDR1 SQVTM, CDR2 ANQGSEA. CDR3 DNA sequence: TGCAGCGTCCGGAGGCCCTACAGCACAGATACGCAGTATTTT. Translation: CSVRRPYSTDTQYF.

This clonotype has ten or more counts. This sequence joins TRBV5-1 and TRBJ2-1; tentatively, D is TRBD2 (5 bases). Trimming took 5 bases from V and 8 from J, leaving 8 bases between them. CDR3 length equals 11 residues. Germline V gene lookup returns CDR1 SGHRS and CDR2 YFSETQ. As DNA, the CDR3 is TGCGCCAGCAGTACGGGGTATGAGCAGTTCTTC. Translated, it gives CASSTGYEQFF.

Details on this clonotype: Germline is not matched at one junction end, which may reflect a read error. CDR3 amino acids: CARSPERRHNEQFF. CDR3 bases: TGTGCCAGGAGCCCCGAGCGCCGGCACAATGAGCAGTTCTTC. This chain links TRBV4-2 with TRBJ2-1; D not resolved. This CDR3 region has 14 residues. Per the germline V gene, CDR1 is LGHNA and CDR2 is YNFKEQ.